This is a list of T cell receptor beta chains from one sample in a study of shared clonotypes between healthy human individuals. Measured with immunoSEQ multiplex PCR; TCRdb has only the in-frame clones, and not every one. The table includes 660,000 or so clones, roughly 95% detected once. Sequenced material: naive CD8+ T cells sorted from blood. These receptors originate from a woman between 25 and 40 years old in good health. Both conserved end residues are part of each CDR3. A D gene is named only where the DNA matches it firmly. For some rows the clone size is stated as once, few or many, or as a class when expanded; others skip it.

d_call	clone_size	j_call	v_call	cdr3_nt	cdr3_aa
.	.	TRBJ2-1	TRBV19	TGTGCCAGTAGGATACCGGGCCTACCTGTGTTCTTC	CASRIPGLPVFF
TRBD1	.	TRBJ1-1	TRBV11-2	TGTGCCAGCAAGGGGGGTCGGGACAGAATGATCACTGAAGCTTTCTTT	CASKGGRDRMITEAFF
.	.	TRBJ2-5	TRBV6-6	TGTGCCAGCAGTTCCACGGGACTCCCAGGGCCGGAGACCCAGTACTTC	CASSSTGLPGPETQYF
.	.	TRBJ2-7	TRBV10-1	TGCGCCAGCAGTGAGTCGGTGCGGGGCCTCCAGGGTCGGCAGTACTTC	CASSESVRGLQGRQYF
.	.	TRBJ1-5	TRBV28	TGTGCCAGCAGTTCCGGACGCAGGAATCAGCCCCAGCATTTT	CASSSGRRNQPQHF
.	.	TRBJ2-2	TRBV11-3	TGTGCCAGCAGCTTAGATGAGGAGGGGATGGACACCGGGGAGCTGTTTTTT	CASSLDEEGMDTGELFF
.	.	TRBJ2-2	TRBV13	TGTGCCAGCAGCTTAGACCGCACCGGGGAGCTGTTTTTT	CASSLDRTGELFF
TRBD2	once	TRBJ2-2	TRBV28	TGTGCCAGCATGGTAGCGGGACTCACCGGGGAGCTGTTTTTT	CASMVAGLTGELFF
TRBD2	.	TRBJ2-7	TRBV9	TGTGCCAGCAGCCTCGGACTAGCGGGAGTTGAGCAGTACTTC	CASSLGLAGVEQYF
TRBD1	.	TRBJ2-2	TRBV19	TGTGCCAGTGGAACCCGAACCGGGACAGATGACACCGGGGAGCTGTTTTTT	CASGTRTGTDDTGELFF
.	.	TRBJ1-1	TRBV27	TGTGCCAGCAGTGTTCAACAGAACTTGAACACTGAAGCTTTCTTT	CASSVQQNLNTEAFF
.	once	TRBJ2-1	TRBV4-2	TGTGCCAGCACCAATGGCACCTACAATGAGCAGTTCTTC	CASTNGTYNEQFF
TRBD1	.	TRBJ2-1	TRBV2	TGTGCCACCTCGGGACAGGGGGCTAGTGAGCAGTTCTTC	CATSGQGASEQFF
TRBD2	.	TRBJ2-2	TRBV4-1	TGCGCCAGCAGCCAATTCCTAGCGGGAGACCGGGAGCTGTTTTTT	CASSQFLAGDRELFF
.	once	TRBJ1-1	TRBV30	TGTGCCTGGAGTGTAACCGCGAGGCCGACGAACACTGAAGCTTTCTTT	CAWSVTARPTNTEAFF
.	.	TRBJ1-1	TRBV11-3	TGTGCCAGCAGCTCCGGGACACTTCCCACTGAAGCTTTCTTT	CASSSGTLPTEAFF
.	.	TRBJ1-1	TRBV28	TGTGCCAGCAGTTTATACACAGGAGGTGCTGAAGCTTTCTTT	CASSLYTGGAEAFF
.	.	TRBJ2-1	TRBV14	TGTGCCAGCAGCCAGGGGCACAATGAGCAGTTCTTC	CASSQGHNEQFF
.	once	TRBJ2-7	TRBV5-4	TGTGCCAGCAGTCCAGGGCTAGAAGAGCAGTACTTC	CASSPGLEEQYF
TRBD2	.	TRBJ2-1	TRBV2	TGTGCCAGCAGTGTTTTTCCGGGAGGTTCCAATGAGCAGTTCTTC	CASSVFPGGSNEQFF
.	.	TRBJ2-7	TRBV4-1	TGCGCCAGCAGCCAAGATCGGTTGGGCAGGGGATACTACGAGCAGTACTTC	CASSQDRLGRGYYEQYF
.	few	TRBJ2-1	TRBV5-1	TGCGCCAGCAGCTTGCAGTCCGGGGAGCAGTTCTTC	CASSLQSGEQFF
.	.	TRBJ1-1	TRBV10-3	TGTGCCATCAGTGAATTAGGGGTTGAAGCTTTCTTT	CAISELGVEAFF
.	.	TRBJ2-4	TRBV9	TGTGCCAGCAGTCCCACCCCCGGAAACATTCAGTACTTC	CASSPTPGNIQYF
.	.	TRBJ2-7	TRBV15	TGTGCCACCAGCAGAGTGGGTTACGAGCAGTACTTC	CATSRVGYEQYF
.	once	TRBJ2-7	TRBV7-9	TGTGCCAGCAGCTCTAAGGACGGGATATCCTACGAGCAGTACTTC	CASSSKDGISYEQYF
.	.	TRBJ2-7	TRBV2	TGTGCCAGCAGTGAAGGGTCAGTGTACGAGCAGTACTTC	CASSEGSVYEQYF
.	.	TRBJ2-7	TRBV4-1	TGCGCCAGCAGCCCCGAGGGTGCGGGAACCTCCTACGAGCAGTACTTC	CASSPEGAGTSYEQYF
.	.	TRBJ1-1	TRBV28	.	CASILAGQVSLNTEAFF
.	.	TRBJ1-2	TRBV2	TGTGCCAGCGGGGGGTCAACAGGGATCTATGGCTACACCTTC	CASGGSTGIYGYTF
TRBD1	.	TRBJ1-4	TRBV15	TGTGCCACCCTGGACAGGGGAAATGAAAAACTGTTTTTT	CATLDRGNEKLFF
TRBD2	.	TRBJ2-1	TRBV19	TGTGCCAGTAGTATATGGACTAGCGGGGACGATGAGCAGTTCTTC	CASSIWTSGDDEQFF
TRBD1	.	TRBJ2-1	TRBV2	TGTGCCAGCCAAGGCGGACAGGGAGGTAATGAGCAGTTCTTC	CASQGGQGGNEQFF
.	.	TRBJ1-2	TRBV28	TGTGCCAGCAGTCGGGGACTTACCAACTATGGCTACACCTTC	CASSRGLTNYGYTF
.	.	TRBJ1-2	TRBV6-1	TGTACCAGCAGTGGGGGTTTAGGCCACTATGGCTACACCTTC	CTSSGGLGHYGYTF
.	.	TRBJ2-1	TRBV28	TGTGCCAGCAGTTTATCCCGCCCGTACGACAATGAGCAGTTCTTC	CASSLSRPYDNEQFF
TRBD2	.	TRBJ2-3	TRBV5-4	TGTGCCAGCAGCTCCAGCCCAACTAGCGGGAGGGCCCTGGGCACAGATACGCAGTATTTT	CASSSSPTSGRALGTDTQYF
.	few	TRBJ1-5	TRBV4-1	TGCGCCAGCAGCCAAGCAAGGGAGTCTCAGCCCCAGCATTTT	CASSQARESQPQHF
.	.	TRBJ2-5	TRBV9	TGTGCCAGCAGCCCGGCGAGCGCTGAGACCCAGTACTTC	CASSPASAETQYF
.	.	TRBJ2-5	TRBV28	TGTGCCAGCCAGGGCGCAGGGGAGACCCAGTACTTC	CASQGAGETQYF
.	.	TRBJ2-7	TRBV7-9	TGTGCCAGCAGCCGTACCTCGGGTGCGGGTTACGAGCAGTACTTC	CASSRTSGAGYEQYF
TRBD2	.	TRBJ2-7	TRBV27	TGTGCCAGCAGTCCATCTAGCGGGGAGATGGATTACGAGCAGTACTTC	CASSPSSGEMDYEQYF
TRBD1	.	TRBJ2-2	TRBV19	TGTGCCAGTAGTACCCCAGTGGGGACAGGGCAAACCGGGGAGCTGTTTTTT	CASSTPVGTGQTGELFF
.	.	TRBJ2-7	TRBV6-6	TGTGCCAGCAGTTTACATCCTCGGGACTCCTACTACGAGCAGTACTTC	CASSLHPRDSYYEQYF
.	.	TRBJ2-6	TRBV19	TGTGCCAGTAGTATTTTGCCAGGGAGATCTGGGGCCAACGTCCTGACTTTC	CASSILPGRSGANVLTF
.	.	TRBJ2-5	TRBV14	TGTGCCAGCAGCACGTCGGTATGGCAGGGCAACCAAGAGACCCAGTACTTC	CASSTSVWQGNQETQYF
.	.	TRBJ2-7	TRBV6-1	TGTGCCAGCAGTGATATCAGGTCCTACGAGCAGTACTTC	CASSDIRSYEQYF
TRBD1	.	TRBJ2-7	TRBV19	TGTGCCAGTAGACCGAGAGACAGGGGAGTCTACGAGCAGTACTTC	CASRPRDRGVYEQYF
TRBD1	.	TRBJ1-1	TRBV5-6	TGTGCCAGCAGCCTACCGGGGGACAGGGACACCCCGAACACTGAAGCTTTCTTT	CASSLPGDRDTPNTEAFF